The rows below give T cell receptor beta chains drawn from one sample of a study of T cells in Graves' hyperthyroidism and ophthalmopathy. TCRdb itself ran the multiplex PCR reads through MiXCR, one entry per CDR3 protein. This table has 600,000 to 850,000 distinct CDR3 sequences, about 17% appearing once. Source material: blood. Receptor source: a woman aged 45-65 years with Graves' hyperthyroidism that later progressed to Graves' ophthalmopathy. The CDR3 runs from the conserved cysteine through the conserved F or W. The D gene is left open where the match is weak.

v_call	d_call	cdr3_aa
TRBV5-6	TRBD1	CASSLAAGQVYEQYF
TRBV19	TRBD1	CASSRQGSMNTEAFF
TRBV20-1	.	CSASVWERETQYF
TRBV20-1	.	CSARGRGPFYGYTF
TRBV5-1	TRBD1	CASSLDGTGGSIQYF
TRBV12-3/TRBV12-4	TRBD2	CASKPPAGNTDTQYF
TRBV27	.	CASRPHRGQGNYGYTF
TRBV2	TRBD2	CASSIGLAGSPDTQYF
TRBV27	.	CASRLGQPNQPQHF
TRBV12-3/TRBV12-4	TRBD1	CASTKYRGENTGELFF
TRBV12-3/TRBV12-4	.	CASSFFTTNEKLFF
TRBV3-1	.	CASSGRDGADEQFF
TRBV6-1	.	CASSFIGGGNTEAFF
TRBV7-8	.	CASSLGVGRDEKLFF
TRBV29-1	TRBD1	CSVTRTGEATGELFF
TRBV4-1	.	CASSALLRVGNQPQHF
TRBV29-1	.	CSVPTLRDYNEQFF
TRBV5-5	.	CASSSTGGNEKLFF
TRBV4-1	.	CASSSIFETQYF
TRBV3-1	.	CASSRGASRSAETQYF
TRBV29-1	TRBD1	CSVEGQGVGYTF
TRBV19	TRBD1	CASSSQGADRPVELFF
TRBV6-9	.	CASSEATMYEQYF
TRBV3-1	.	CASSQARAEQYF
TRBV20-1	TRBD1	CSANPGQSLLNSPLHF
TRBV6-7	.	CARHRGEQYF
TRBV30	.	CAWSLRVTEAFF
TRBV6-1	.	CAGEMRGTDTQYF
TRBV7-2	.	CASSRSGRGQETQYF
TRBV3-1	.	CASSQDSTGAYGYTF
TRBV5-1	.	CASSSGQGYQETQYF
TRBV6-1	.	CASRPQKSSGNTIYF
TRBV6-1	TRBD1	CASSHPTGDFSYEQYF
TRBV7-2	.	CASSLVTDLYGYTF
TRBV12-3/TRBV12-4	TRBD1	CASTEGGPLGYTF
TRBV19	TRBD1	CASSDRAGDSPLHF
TRBV6-1	TRBD2	CANSRDYRYEQYF
TRBV7-7	.	CASSLERDTEAFF